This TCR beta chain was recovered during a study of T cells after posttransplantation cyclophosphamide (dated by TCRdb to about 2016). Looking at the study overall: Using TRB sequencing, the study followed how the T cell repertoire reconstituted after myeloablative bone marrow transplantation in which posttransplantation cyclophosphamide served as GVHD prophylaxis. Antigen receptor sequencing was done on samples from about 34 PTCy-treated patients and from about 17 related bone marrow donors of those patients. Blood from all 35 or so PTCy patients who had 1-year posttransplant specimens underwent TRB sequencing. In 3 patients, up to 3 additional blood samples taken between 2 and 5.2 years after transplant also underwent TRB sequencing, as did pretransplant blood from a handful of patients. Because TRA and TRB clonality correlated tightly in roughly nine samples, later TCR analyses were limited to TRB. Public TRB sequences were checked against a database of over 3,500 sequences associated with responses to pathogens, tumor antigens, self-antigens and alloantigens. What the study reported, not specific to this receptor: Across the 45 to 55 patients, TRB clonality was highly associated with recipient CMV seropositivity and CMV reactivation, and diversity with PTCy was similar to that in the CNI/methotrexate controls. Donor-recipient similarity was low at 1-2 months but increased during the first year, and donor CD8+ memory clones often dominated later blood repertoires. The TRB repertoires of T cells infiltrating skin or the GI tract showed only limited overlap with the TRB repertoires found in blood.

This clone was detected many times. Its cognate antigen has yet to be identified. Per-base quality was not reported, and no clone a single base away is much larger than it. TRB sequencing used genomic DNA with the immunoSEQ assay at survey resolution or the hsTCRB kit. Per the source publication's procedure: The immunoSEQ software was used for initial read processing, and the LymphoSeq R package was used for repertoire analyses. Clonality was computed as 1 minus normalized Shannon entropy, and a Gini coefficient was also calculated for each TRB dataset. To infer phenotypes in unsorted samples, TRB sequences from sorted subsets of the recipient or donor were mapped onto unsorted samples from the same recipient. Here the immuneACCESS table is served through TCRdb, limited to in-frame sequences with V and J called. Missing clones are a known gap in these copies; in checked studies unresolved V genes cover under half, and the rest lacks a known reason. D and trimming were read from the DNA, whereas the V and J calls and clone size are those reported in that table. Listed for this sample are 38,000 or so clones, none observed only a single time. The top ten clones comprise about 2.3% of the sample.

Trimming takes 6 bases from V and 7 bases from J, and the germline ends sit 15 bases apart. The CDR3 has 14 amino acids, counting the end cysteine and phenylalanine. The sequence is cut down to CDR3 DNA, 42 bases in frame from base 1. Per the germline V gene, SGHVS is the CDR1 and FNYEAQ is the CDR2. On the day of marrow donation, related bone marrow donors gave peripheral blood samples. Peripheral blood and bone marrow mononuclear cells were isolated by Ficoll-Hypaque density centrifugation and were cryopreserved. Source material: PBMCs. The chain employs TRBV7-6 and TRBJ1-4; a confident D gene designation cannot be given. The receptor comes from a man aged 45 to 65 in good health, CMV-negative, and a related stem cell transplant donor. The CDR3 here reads CASSYGGFSEKLFF. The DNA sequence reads TGTGCCAGCAGTTACGGCGGTTTCAGTGAAAAACTGTTTTTT.